This T cell receptor (beta chain) was identified in a study of blood T cell repertoires in COVID-19 (dated by TCRdb to the early 2020s). The study in broad terms: Samples covering the acute and convalescent phases of COVID-19 were provided by collaborators in the United States, Italy and Spain. The repertoires were released in a freely available public database meant as a resource for research on the immune response to SARS-CoV-2. The dataset comprised deeply sampled blood TCRbeta repertoires from subjects exposed to, actively infected with, or recovered from COVID-19. Sample metadata almost always included a de-identified subject ID, COVID-19 status, age in years and sex. The prospective study material was composed of cDNA or gDNA derived from T cells, B-cell-depleted T cells, or PBMCs. Samples were obtained from the ongoing ImmuneRACE study (first 160 participants) and from 1,254 subjects provided by 6 global collaborators. Where available, HLA class I and class II types were taken from metadata supplied by the sample provider and were not determined by assay-based typing. What the work shows at the level of the full study, not this receptor alone: Clinical and demographic metadata were provided uncurated, with the amount varying by source and participant.

TCRbeta CDR3 regions were amplified from genomic DNA by means of the immunoSEQ Assay, a bias-controlled multiplex PCR. Concerning the study's data processing: Nucleated cell counts per sample were estimated from amplification of reference gene primers within the assay. Sequence reads were collapsed and filtered to measure the absolute abundance of every unique TCRbeta CDR3 rearrangement. For each sample, productive Simpson clonality was calculated as the square root of Simpson's diversity index across productive rearrangements. Drawn from immuneACCESS, this table holds only the in-frame rearrangements with V and J called that TCRdb kept. Clones are partly lost; checked studies trace under half to an unresolved V gene and leave the rest unexplained. V and J calls plus clone size are reproduced from that table; the DNA served to infer D and trimming. Counted in this sample were 310,000 or so clones; roughly 84% of them appeared once. 1% of the sample goes to the ten largest clones.

Deletion took 4 bases off V and 3 bases off J, with a span of 9 bases between the germline ends. Spanning cysteine to phenylalanine, the CDR3 consists of 13 amino acids. Only CDR3 DNA is held: 39 bases, read in frame from base 1. The collaborating institutions used their own protocols to collect whole blood in K2EDTA tubes. For TCRbeta analysis, collaborators shipped samples as frozen whole blood, isolated PBMCs, or DNA extracted from either of those sample types. Notes on this clone: The specificity of this receptor is unknown. Base qualities are missing; no much larger clone stands one base away.

Sequencing was done on a sample of peripheral blood. The sequence came from a man aged 50-59 years with active or convalescent COVID-19. The chain joins TRBV12-3 or TRBV12-4 to TRBJ1-2; the D gene is unclear. The DNA sequence is TGTGCCAGCAGTTCAGGAGGGTACTATGGCTACACCTTC. Protein translation: CASSSGGYYGYTF.